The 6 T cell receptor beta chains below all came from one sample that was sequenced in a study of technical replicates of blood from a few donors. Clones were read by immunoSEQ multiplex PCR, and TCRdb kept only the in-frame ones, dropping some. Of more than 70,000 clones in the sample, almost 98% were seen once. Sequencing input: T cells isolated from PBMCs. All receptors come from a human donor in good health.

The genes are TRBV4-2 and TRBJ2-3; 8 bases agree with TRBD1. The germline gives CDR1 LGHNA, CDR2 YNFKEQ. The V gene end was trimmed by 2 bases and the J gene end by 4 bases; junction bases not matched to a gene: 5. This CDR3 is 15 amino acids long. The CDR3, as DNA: TGTGCCAGCAGCCAACGGGCAGGGGGCCCAGATACGCAGTATTTT. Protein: CASSQRAGGPDTQYF.

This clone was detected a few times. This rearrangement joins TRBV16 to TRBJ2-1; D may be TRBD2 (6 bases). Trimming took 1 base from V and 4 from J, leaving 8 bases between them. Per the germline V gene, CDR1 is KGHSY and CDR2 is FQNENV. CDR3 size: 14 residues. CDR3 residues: CASSQWEAYNEQFF. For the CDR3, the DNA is TGTGCCAGCAGCCAATGGGAGGCTTACAATGAGCAGTTCTTC.

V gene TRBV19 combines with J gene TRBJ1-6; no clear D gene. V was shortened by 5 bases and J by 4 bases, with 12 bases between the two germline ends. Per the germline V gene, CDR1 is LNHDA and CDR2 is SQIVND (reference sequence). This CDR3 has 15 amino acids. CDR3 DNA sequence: TGTGCCAGTAGTCCGCCGGGAAAATATAATTCACCCCTCCACTTT. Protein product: CASSPPGKYNSPLHF. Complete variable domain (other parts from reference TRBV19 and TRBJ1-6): DGGITQSPKYLFRKEGQNVTLSCEQNLNHDAMYWYRQDPGQGLRLIYYSQIVNDFQKGDIAEGYSVSREKKESFPLTVTSAQKNPTAFYLCASSPPGKYNSPLHFGNGTRLTVT.

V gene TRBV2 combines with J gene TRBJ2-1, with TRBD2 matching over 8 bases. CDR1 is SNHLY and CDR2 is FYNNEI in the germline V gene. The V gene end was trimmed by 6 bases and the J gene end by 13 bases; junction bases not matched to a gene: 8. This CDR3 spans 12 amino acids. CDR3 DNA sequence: TGTGCCAGCAGCGTTAGCGGGGCGAATCAGTTCTTC. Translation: CASSVSGANQFF.

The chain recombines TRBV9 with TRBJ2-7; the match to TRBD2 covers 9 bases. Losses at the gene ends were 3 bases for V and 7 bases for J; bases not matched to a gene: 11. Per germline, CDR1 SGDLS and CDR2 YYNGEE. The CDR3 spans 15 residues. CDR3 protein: CASSASGGGADEQYF. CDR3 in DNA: TGTGCCAGCAGCGCCTCTGGCGGGGGGGCGGATGAGCAGTACTTC.

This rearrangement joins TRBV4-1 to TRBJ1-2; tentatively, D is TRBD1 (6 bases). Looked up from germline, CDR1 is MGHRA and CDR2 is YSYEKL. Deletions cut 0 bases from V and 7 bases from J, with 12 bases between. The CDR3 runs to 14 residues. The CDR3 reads CASSQDAGASGYTF. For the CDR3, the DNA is TGCGCCAGCAGCCAAGATGCAGGGGCAAGTGGCTACACCTTC.